This T cell receptor (beta chain) was sequenced during a study of CD8 T cells in ankylosing spondylitis. The authors made TCR beta libraries by quantitative 5'-RACE with molecular barcodes. One entry per CDR3 protein results from TCRdb running MiXCR on the 5' RACE reads. The table records around 250,000 distinct CDR3 sequences, over 8.5% of them present only once. CDR1 SGHRS and CDR2 YFSETQ come from the germline V gene. The CDR3 covers 15 residues. The trim removed 0 bases at V and 7 bases at J, leaving 4 bases unmatched. Sequencing was performed on blood, either unsorted or a sorted T cell fraction (not recorded which). The receptor was isolated from a male donor with ankylosing spondylitis or in good health (not recorded which). The chain is built from TRBV5-1 and TRBJ2-2; 9 nucleotides agree with TRBD1. CDR3 amino acids: CASSLGDRVLGELFF. CDR3 DNA: TGCGCCAGCAGCTTGGGGGACAGGGTCCTCGGGGAGCTGTTTTTT.